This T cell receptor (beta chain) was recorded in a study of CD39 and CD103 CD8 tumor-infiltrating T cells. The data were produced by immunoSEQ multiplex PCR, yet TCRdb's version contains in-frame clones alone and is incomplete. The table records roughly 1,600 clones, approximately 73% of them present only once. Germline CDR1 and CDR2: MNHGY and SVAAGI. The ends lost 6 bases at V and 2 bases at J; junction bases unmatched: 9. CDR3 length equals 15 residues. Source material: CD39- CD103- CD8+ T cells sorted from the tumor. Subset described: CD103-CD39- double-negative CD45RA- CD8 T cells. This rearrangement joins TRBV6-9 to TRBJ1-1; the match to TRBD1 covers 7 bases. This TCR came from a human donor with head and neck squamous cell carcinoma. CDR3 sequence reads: CASSPRRQGNTEAFF. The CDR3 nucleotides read TGTGCCAGCAGCCCCCGCAGACAGGGTAACACTGAAGCTTTCTTT.